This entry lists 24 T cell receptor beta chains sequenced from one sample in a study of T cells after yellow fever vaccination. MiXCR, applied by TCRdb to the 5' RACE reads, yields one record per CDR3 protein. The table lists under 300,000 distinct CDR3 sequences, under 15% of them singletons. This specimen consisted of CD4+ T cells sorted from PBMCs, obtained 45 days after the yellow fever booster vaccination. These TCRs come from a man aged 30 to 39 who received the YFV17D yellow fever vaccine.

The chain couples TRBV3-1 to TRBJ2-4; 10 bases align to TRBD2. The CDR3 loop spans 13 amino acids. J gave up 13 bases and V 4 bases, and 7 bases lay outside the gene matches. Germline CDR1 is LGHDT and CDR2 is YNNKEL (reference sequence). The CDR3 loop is CASSPTSGSLQYF. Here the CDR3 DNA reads TGTGCCAGCAGCCCGACTAGCGGGTCCTTACAGTACTTC.

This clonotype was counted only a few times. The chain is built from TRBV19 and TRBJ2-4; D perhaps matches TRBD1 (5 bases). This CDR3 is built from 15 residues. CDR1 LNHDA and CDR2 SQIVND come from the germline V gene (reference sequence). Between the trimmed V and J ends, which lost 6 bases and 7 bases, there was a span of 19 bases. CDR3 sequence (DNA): TGTGCCAGTAGCCTTGGGGATCTGGGGCGGAACATTCAGTACTTC. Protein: CASSLGDLGRNIQYF.

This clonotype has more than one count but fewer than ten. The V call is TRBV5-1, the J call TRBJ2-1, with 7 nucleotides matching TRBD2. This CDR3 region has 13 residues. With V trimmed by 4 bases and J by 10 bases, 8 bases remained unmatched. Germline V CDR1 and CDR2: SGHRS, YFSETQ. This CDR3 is CASSEVRGEEQFF. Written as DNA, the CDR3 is TGCGCCAGCAGCGAAGTCCGGGGGGAGGAGCAGTTCTTC. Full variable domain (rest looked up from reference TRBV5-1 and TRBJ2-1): KAGVTQTPRYLIKTRGQQVTLSCSPISGHRSVSWYQQTPGQGLQFLFEYFSETQRNKGNFPGRFSGRQFSNSRSEMNVSTLELGDSALYLCASSEVRGEEQFFGPGTRLTVL.

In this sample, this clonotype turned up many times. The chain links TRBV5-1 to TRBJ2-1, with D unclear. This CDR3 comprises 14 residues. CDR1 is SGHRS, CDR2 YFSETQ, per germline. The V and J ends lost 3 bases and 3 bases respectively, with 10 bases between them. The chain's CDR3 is CASSSVSLYNEQFF. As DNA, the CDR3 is TGCGCCAGCAGCTCCGTATCCCTCTACAATGAGCAGTTCTTC.

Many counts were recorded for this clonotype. The CDR3 sequence is CASSLAGQENQPQHF. The CDR3 DNA is TGCGCCAGCAGCTTGGCAGGACAGGAAAATCAGCCCCAGCATTTT. The chain recombines TRBV5-1 with TRBJ1-5, with TRBD1 matching 7 bases. V lost 0 bases and J lost 4; bases outside the gene matches: 4. Per the germline V gene, CDR1 is SGHRS and CDR2 is YFSETQ. This CDR3 region has 15 residues.

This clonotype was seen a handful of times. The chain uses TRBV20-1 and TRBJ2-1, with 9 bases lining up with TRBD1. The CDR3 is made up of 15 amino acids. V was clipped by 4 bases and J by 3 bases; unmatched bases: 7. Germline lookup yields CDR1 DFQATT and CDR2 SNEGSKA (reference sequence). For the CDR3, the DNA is TGCAGTGCTAATGGGGACAGGGTGATCTACAATGAGCAGTTCTTC. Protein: CSANGDRVIYNEQFF.

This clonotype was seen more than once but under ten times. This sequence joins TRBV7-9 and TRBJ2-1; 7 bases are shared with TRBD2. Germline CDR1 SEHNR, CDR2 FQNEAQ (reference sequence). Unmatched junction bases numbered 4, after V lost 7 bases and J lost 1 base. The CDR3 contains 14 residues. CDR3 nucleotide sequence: TGTGCCAGCAACCTGGGAGGGTCCTACAATGAGCAGTTCTTC. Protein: CASNLGGSYNEQFF.

The CDR3 coding sequence is TGCGCCAGCAGAACCGGGACAGCTAGCAATCAGCCCCAGCATTTT. It encodes CASRTGTASNQPQHF. The chain carries TRBV5-1 and TRBJ1-5; 7 bases match TRBD1. Germline-derived CDR1 and CDR2 are SGHRS and YFSETQ. V was clipped by 5 bases and J by 0 bases; unmatched bases: 5. The CDR3 consists of 15 residues. The full variable domain, rest sourced from reference TRBV5-1 and TRBJ1-5, is KAGVTQTPRYLIKTRGQQVTLSCSPISGHRSVSWYQQTPGQGLQFLFEYFSETQRNKGNFPGRFSGRQFSNSRSEMNVSTLELGDSALYLCASRTGTASNQPQHFGDGTRLSIL.

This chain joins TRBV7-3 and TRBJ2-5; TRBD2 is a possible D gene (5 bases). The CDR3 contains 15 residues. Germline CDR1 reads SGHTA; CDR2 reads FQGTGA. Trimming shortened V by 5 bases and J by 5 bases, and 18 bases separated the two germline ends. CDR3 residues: CASSIGPGSGETQYF. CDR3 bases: TGTGCCAGCAGCATCGGTCCCGGGTCGGGGGAGACCCAGTACTTC.

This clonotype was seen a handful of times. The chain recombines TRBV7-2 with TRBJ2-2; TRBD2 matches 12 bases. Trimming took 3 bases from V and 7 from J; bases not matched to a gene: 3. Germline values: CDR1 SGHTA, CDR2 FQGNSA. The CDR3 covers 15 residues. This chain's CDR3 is CASSFRTSGNGELFF. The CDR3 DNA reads TGTGCCAGCAGCTTCCGGACTAGCGGGAACGGGGAGCTGTTTTTT.

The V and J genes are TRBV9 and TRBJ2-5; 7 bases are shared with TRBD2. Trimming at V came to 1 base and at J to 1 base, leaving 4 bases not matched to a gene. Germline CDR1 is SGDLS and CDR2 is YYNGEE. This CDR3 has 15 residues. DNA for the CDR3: TGTGCCAGCAGCGTAAATCGCGGGAGCCAAGAGACCCAGTACTTC. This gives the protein CASSVNRGSQETQYF.

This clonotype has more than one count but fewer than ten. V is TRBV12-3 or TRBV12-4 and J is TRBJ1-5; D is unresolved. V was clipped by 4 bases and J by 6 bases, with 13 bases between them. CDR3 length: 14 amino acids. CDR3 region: CASSSTNLGQPQHF. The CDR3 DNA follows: TGTGCCAGCAGTTCTACCAATTTGGGTCAGCCCCAGCATTTT.

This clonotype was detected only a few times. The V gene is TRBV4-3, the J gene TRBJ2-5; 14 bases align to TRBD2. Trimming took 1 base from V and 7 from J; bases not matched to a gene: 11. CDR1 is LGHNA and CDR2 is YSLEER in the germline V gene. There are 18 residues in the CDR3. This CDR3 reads CASSQARSGLAGAGTQYF. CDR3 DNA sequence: TGCGCCAGCAGCCAAGCCCGATCGGGACTAGCGGGAGCTGGGACCCAGTACTTC.

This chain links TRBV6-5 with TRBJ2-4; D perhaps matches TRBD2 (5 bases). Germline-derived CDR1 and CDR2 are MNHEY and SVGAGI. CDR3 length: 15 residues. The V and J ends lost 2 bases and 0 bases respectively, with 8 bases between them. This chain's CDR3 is CASSYVEVAKNIQYF. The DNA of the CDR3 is TGTGCCAGCAGTTACGTGGAGGTAGCCAAAAACATTCAGTACTTC.

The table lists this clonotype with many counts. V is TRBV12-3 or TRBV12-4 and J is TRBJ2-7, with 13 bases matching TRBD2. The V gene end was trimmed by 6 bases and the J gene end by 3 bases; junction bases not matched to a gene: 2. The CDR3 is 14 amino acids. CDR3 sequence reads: CASSGLAGDYEQYF. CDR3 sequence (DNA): TGTGCCAGCAGCGGACTAGCGGGGGACTACGAGCAGTACTTC.

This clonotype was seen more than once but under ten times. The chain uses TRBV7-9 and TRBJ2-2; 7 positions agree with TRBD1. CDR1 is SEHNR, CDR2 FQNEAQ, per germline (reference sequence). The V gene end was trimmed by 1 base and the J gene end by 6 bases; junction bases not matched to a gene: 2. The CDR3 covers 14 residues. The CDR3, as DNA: TGTGCCAGCAGCTTAGGAGGGGGCTCCGGGGAGCTGTTTTTT. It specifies CASSLGGGSGELFF.

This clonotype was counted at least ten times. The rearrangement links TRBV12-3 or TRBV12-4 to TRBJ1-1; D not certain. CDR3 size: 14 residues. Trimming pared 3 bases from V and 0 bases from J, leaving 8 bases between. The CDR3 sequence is CASSFSSVNTEAFF. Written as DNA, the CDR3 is TGTGCCAGCAGTTTCAGTTCAGTGAACACTGAAGCTTTCTTT.

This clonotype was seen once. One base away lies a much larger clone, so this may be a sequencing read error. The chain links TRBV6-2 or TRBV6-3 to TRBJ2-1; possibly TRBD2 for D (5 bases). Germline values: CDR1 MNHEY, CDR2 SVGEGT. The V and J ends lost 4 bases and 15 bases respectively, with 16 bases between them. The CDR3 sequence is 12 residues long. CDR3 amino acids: CASSCDRARVFF. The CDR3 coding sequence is TGTGCCAGCAGTTGCGACCGAGCGCGGGTGTTCTTC.

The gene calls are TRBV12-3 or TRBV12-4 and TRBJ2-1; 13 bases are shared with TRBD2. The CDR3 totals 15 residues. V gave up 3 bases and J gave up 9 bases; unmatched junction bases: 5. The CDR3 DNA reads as TGTGCCAGCAGTTTCCAGACTAGCGGGAGGAGTGAGCAGTTCTTC. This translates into CASSFQTSGRSEQFF.

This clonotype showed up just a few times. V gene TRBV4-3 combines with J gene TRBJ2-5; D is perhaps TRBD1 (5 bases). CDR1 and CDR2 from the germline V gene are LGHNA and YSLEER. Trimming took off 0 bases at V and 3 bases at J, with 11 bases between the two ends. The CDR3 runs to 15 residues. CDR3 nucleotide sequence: TGCGCCAGCAGCCAAGATAGGGCAGGGAAAGAGACCCAGTACTTC. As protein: CASSQDRAGKETQYF.

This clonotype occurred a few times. The CDR3 reads CASSQGGVPTVYEQYF. CDR3 DNA sequence: TGTGCCAGCAGTCAAGGAGGGGTCCCCACTGTGTACGAGCAGTACTTC. The V and J genes are TRBV7-9 and TRBJ2-7, with D perhaps matching TRBD2 (6 bases). The CDR3 is 16 amino acids. Trimming left V 6 bases short and J 4 bases short, with 22 bases between. Germline V gene data show CDR1 as SEHNR and CDR2 as FQNEAQ (reference sequence).

CDR3 sequence: CASSALQGYNSPLHF. CDR3 sequence (DNA): TGTGCCAGCAGCGCCCTACAGGGGTATAATTCACCCCTCCACTTT. The chain carries TRBV7-9 and TRBJ1-6; TRBD1 matches 7 bases. CDR1 and CDR2 (germline): SEHNR, FQNEAQ (reference sequence). The junction had 5 bases not matched to a gene; V was cut back by 5 bases and J by 4 bases. CDR3 size: 15 residues. Full variable domain (missing parts from reference TRBV7-9 and TRBJ1-6): DTGVSQNPRHKITKRGQNVTFRCDPISEHNRLYWYRQTLGQGPEFLTYFQNEAQLEKSRLLSDRFSAERPKGSFSTLEIQRTEQGDSAMYLCASSALQGYNSPLHFGNGTRLTVT.

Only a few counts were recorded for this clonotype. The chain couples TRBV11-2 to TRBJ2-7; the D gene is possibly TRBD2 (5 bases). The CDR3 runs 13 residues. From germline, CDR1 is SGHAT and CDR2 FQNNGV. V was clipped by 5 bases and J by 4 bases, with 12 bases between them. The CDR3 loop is CASSIGLQYEQYF. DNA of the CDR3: TGTGCCAGCAGCATTGGACTGCAATACGAGCAGTACTTC.

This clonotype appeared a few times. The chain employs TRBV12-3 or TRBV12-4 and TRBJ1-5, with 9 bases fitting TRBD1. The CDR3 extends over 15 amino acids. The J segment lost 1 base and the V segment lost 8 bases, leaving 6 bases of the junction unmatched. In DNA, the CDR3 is TGTGCCAGCGGGCACGGGACAGGGAGCAATCAGCCCCAGCATTTT. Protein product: CASGHGTGSNQPQHF.